These 14 T cell receptor beta chains originate from one sample sequenced in a study of T cells in localized non-small cell lung cancer. Generated by immunoSEQ multiplex PCR, the TCRdb table keeps only in-frame clones and is missing some. The sample yields some 1,400 clones, approximately 20% seen once. Sequenced material: lung tumor tissue, taken before any cancer treatment. Receptors were obtained from a woman aged 40-69 years with stage I lung adenocarcinoma.

The chain recombines TRBV15 with TRBJ2-7; D call uncertain. CDR1 is LNHNV, CDR2 YYDKDF, per germline (reference sequence). Trimming removed 5 bases at V and 2 bases at J, with 13 bases between. The CDR3 is 14 residues long. Written as DNA, the CDR3 is TGTGCCACCAGCTCCCGGGTCGGCGCCTACGAGCAGTACTTC. As protein: CATSSRVGAYEQYF. Drawing the rest from reference TRBV15 and TRBJ2-7, the complete variable domain is DAMVIQNPRYQVTQFGKPVTLSCSQTLNHNVMYWYQQKSSQAPKLLFHYYDKDFNNEADTPDNFQSRRPNTSFCFLDIRSPGLGDTAMYLCATSSRVGAYEQYFGPGTRLTVT.

In its sample, this clone was seen a few times. The chain links TRBV7-4 to TRBJ2-1; D is perhaps TRBD1 or TRBD2 (6 bases each). This CDR3 contains 14 residues. Per the germline V gene, CDR1 is SGHVT and CDR2 is SQSDAQ. The V end was cut by 2 bases, the J end by 7 bases, with 12 bases between. The CDR3 sequence: CASSLTGTSNEQFF. Here the CDR3 DNA reads TGTGCCAGCAGCTTAACAGGGACTTCAAATGAGCAGTTCTTC.

The chain recombines TRBV30 with TRBJ2-7; 7 nucleotides align to TRBD1. This CDR3 has 12 residues. Per germline, CDR1 GTSNPN and CDR2 SVGIG (reference sequence). Trimming cost V 4 bases and J 0 bases; bases outside gene matches: 0. CDR3: CAWTGGSYEQYF. CDR3 nucleotide sequence: TGTGCCTGGACAGGGGGCTCCTACGAGCAGTACTTC.

This clone was seen a few times. The rearrangement links TRBV11-3 to TRBJ1-2; D not resolved. CDR1 is SGHNT and CDR2 is YENEEA in the germline V gene. The CDR3 sequence is 14 residues long. Deletions cut 5 bases from V and 8 bases from J, with 18 bases between. In DNA, the CDR3 is TGTGCCAGCAGCCACGGTAGTGAGGGAAGGGGCTACACCTTC. It codes for CASSHGSEGRGYTF.

This clone was counted only a few times. The chain carries TRBV6-8 and TRBJ1-6; maybe TRBD1 (5 bases). V was clipped by 10 bases and J by 0 bases, with 10 bases between them. Germline CDR1 MNHGY, CDR2 SAAAGT. This CDR3 comprises 14 residues. The CDR3 is CATGQSSYNSPLHF. CDR3 DNA: TGTGCCACCGGACAATCCTCCTATAATTCACCCCTCCACTTT.

The chain combines TRBV10-2 with TRBJ1-1; TRBD1 agrees at 7 bases. J gave up 0 bases and V 8 bases, and 9 bases lay outside the gene matches. This CDR3 has 15 residues. Germline values: CDR1 WSHSY, CDR2 SAAADI. The CDR3 reads CASETGPLLNTEAFF. CDR3 coding DNA: TGCGCCAGCGAGACAGGGCCCCTCTTGAACACTGAAGCTTTCTTT.

This clone rates as medium-sized. The V gene is TRBV6-8, the J gene TRBJ1-6, with D possibly matching TRBD1 (5 bases). Trimming took 9 bases from V and 3 from J, leaving 18 bases between them. Germline CDR1 is MNHGY and CDR2 is SAAAGT. The CDR3 runs 16 residues. Written as DNA, the CDR3 is TGTGCCAGTCAATCCAGGGTTTTAGGCTATAATTCACCCCTCCACTTT. This codes for CASQSRVLGYNSPLHF.

The chain uses TRBV15 and TRBJ2-1, with D possibly TRBD1 on 6 matching bases. The CDR3 spans 19 residues. CDR1 is LNHNV, CDR2 YYDKDF, per germline (reference sequence). Trimming shortened V by 5 bases and J by 6 bases, and 29 bases separated the two germline ends. The CDR3 reads CATSGDQQGVNADFNEQFF. The CDR3 bases are TGTGCCACCAGCGGGGATCAACAGGGAGTAAACGCCGATTTCAATGAGCAGTTCTTC.

A few counts support this clone. The V gene is TRBV9, the J gene TRBJ2-7, with a possible D match to TRBD1 (6 bases). The ends were cut back, 5 bases at V and 6 bases at J, with 15 bases in the middle. This CDR3 is 13 amino acids long. The germline V gene has CDR1 SGDLS and CDR2 YYNGEE. The CDR3 bases are TGTGCCAGCAGTGGTTTCAGGGGCCGCGAGCAGTACTTC. Its protein product is CASSGFRGREQYF.

This clone is medium-sized (0.01 to 0.1%) by share. The chain recombines TRBV11-3 with TRBJ2-3; weak D call: TRBD2 (5 bases). The CDR3 loop spans 16 amino acids. Germline CDR1 SGHNT, CDR2 YENEEA. Trimming shortened V by 3 bases and J by 2 bases, and 15 bases separated the two germline ends. CDR3 sequence: CASSFPRRVFTDTQYF. The CDR3 nucleotides are TGTGCCAGCAGCTTCCCTCGGCGGGTGTTCACAGATACGCAGTATTTT. The full variable domain, in which reference TRBV11-3 and TRBJ2-3 provide the parts outside the CDR3, is EAGVVQSPRYKIIEKKQPVAFWCNPISGHNTLYWYLQNLGQGPELLIRYENEEAVDDSQLPKDRFSAERLKGVDSTLKIQPAELGDSAVYLCASSFPRRVFTDTQYFGPGTRLTVL.

This clone is termed medium-sized. V and J are TRBV11-3 and TRBJ2-2, with D uncertain. V lost 3 bases to trimming and J lost 2 bases, with 7 bases between them. Germline V lookup: CDR1 SGHNT, CDR2 YENEEA. The CDR3 length is 14 residues. CDR3 in DNA: TGTGCCAGCAGCTTGGTGTACAACACCGGGGAGCTGTTTTTT. Encoded protein: CASSLVYNTGELFF. The whole variable domain, remainder taken from reference TRBV11-3 and TRBJ2-2, is EAGVVQSPRYKIIEKKQPVAFWCNPISGHNTLYWYLQNLGQGPELLIRYENEEAVDDSQLPKDRFSAERLKGVDSTLKIQPAELGDSAVYLCASSLVYNTGELFFGEGSRLTVL.

Within the sample, this clone is medium-sized. This chain links TRBV11-3 with TRBJ2-1; the D gene could be TRBD1 or TRBD2 (5 bases each). Germline V gene lookup returns CDR1 SGHNT and CDR2 YENEEA. V lost 5 bases and J lost 6, with 20 bases in between. CDR3 length: 16 residues. The CDR3 coding sequence is TGTGCCAGCAGCCGTAACCCGGGACCCCCGGGCAATGAGCAGTTCTTC. It specifies CASSRNPGPPGNEQFF.

The chain couples TRBV11-3 to TRBJ1-4; D call uncertain. Germline CDR1 SGHNT, CDR2 YENEEA. Trimming cost V 2 bases and J 2 bases, with 6 bases left between them. This CDR3 spans 14 amino acids. The CDR3 DNA reads TGTGCCAGCAGCTTAACAGCGACTAATGAAAAACTGTTTTTT. Translated: CASSLTATNEKLFF.

This clone came up a few times. This rearrangement joins TRBV9 to TRBJ2-3; possible D gene TRBD1, 6 bases. V shed 4 bases and J shed 10 bases, with 19 bases lying between them. The germline V gene has CDR1 SGDLS and CDR2 YYNGEE. The CDR3 totals 14 residues. CDR3 residues: CASSPRQVDVAQYF. The CDR3 bases are TGTGCCAGCAGCCCCAGACAGGTTGATGTGGCGCAGTATTTT.